The sequence of this T cell receptor (beta chain) was determined in a study of blood T cells in healthy people across ages. Comments on this clonotype: Antigen unknown.

It was with a sample-barcoded 5' primer and a J-beta primer mix that a second PCR of roughly 7 to 12 cycles was run. TCRdb used MiXCR to reprocess the 5' RACE reads, holding one entry per CDR3 protein. Of more than 800,000 distinct CDR3 sequences listed, 40% to 55% are singletons. General observations from the study: As naive T cell percentage varied, TCR beta diversity correlated strongly with it.

The CDR3 contains 14 residues. CDR1 DFQATT and CDR2 SNEGSKA come from the germline V gene (reference sequence). The authors drew about 9.5 milliliters of peripheral blood from each donor. This sequence joins TRBV20-1 and TRBJ2-7, with 10 bases identical to TRBD2. The J call may be faulty, since TRBJ2-5 better matches the DNA end. This TCR was sampled from a woman in her fifties or sixties in good health. The sample was blood. The DNA of the CDR3 is TGCAGTGCTAGACCGGGGACTAGCGTTAAGACCCAGTACTTC. As protein: CSARPGTSVKTQYF.